This T cell receptor (beta chain) was profiled in a study of OX40 agonist ivuxolimab in advanced cancers. Study-level results: CD8+ T cells showed, on average, more clonal expansion than CD4+ cells. Both CD4+ and CD8+ T cell populations in blood had undergone clonal expansion by week 6 at 0.1 to 3.0 mg/kg.

Patients were ruled out by autoimmune disease history or systemic immunosuppression. With regard to this clone: Its cognate antigen is unknown.

TCRdb keeps only in-frame clones here, not all; method: immunoSEQ multiplex PCR. The sample records about 100,000 clones, less than 85% being singletons. The CDR3 totals 15 residues. V was shortened by 5 bases and J by 5 bases, with 15 bases between the two germline ends. Looked up from germline, CDR1 is MNHEY and CDR2 is SMNVEV (reference sequence). V usage is TRBV27 and J usage is TRBJ2-2; possibly TRBD1 for D (6 bases). The specimen was CD4+ or CD8+ T cells sorted from blood, collected in a trial of the OX40 agonist ivuxolimab. The sequence derives from an adult with an advanced solid tumor such as melanoma, head and neck, liver or kidney cancer. Written as DNA, the CDR3 is TGTGCCAGCAGTCCAAGTACCAGGGGTACCGGGGAGCTGTTTTTT. Its translation is CASSPSTRGTGELFF.